The 12 T cell receptor beta chains below were found in one sample sequenced in a study of T-cell reconstitution after alpha-beta-depleted transplantation in children. Unique molecular identifiers were incorporated into the prepared TCRbeta library. TCRdb processed the PCR reads anew with MiXCR; each CDR3 protein has one entry. The data hold 780,000 or so distinct CDR3 sequences, with 15% to 20% observed a single time. The sequenced sample was PBMCs, mostly from graft donor cells, obtained 360 days after TCRalphabeta/CD19-depleted stem cell transplant. All receptors derive from a male patient aged 10 to 17 who had a stem cell transplant for acute lymphoblastic leukemia, so the T cells may come from the graft donor.

The V call is TRBV18, the J call TRBJ2-3; D remains ambiguous. The ends were cut back, 1 base at V and 0 bases at J, with 8 bases in the middle. From germline, CDR1 is KGHSH and CDR2 LQKENI. This CDR3 has 15 residues. In nucleotides, the CDR3 is TGTGCCAGCTCACCACTGTCTCGCAGCACAGATACGCAGTATTTT. Residues: CASSPLSRSTDTQYF. The entire variable domain, with the rest obtained from reference TRBV18 and TRBJ2-3, is as follows: NAGVMQNPRHLVRRRGQEARLRCSPMKGHSHVYWYRQLPEEGLKFMVYLQKENIIDESGMPKERFSAEFPKEGPSILRIQQVVRGDSAAYFCASSPLSRSTDTQYFGPGTRLTVL.

Ten or more counts support this clonotype. The rearrangement joins TRBV7-3 to TRBJ2-2; D is unresolved. There are 16 residues in the CDR3. Trimming cost V 0 bases and J 0 bases, with 8 bases left between them. CDR1 and CDR2 (germline): SGHTA, FQGTGA. The DNA of the CDR3 is TGTGCCAGCAGCTTAACACCAGCTGCGAACACCGGGGAGCTGTTTTTT. Translated, it gives CASSLTPAANTGELFF.

This clonotype was seen a handful of times. The V call is TRBV10-3, the J call TRBJ2-1, with TRBD1 as a possible D gene (5 bases). This CDR3 region has 13 residues. Germline CDR1 ENHRY, CDR2 SYGVKD. Trimming cost V 3 bases and J 5 bases, with 8 bases left between them. The CDR3 DNA reads TGTGCCATCAGTGAAGGGGATAACAATGAGCAGTTCTTC. It specifies CAISEGDNNEQFF.

The gene calls are TRBV4-1 and TRBJ2-1; TRBD2 aligns across 7 bases. V shed 2 bases, J shed 7 bases, and the junction held 5 bases outside the gene matches. Germline V gene lookup returns CDR1 MGHRA and CDR2 YSYEKL. This CDR3 has 14 amino acids. This CDR3 reads CASSQLTSRNEQFF. In DNA, the CDR3 is TGCGCCAGCAGCCAATTGACTAGCAGGAATGAGCAGTTCTTC.

In its sample, this clonotype was seen many times. The chain couples TRBV5-1 to TRBJ2-2; no firm D call. The CDR3 loop spans 13 amino acids. Germline loops: CDR1 SGHRS, CDR2 YFSETQ. The V end was cut by 0 bases, the J end by 4 bases, with 4 bases between. In DNA, the CDR3 is TGCGCCAGCAGCTTGGGGGTCACCGGGGAGCTGTTTTTT. It yields the protein CASSLGVTGELFF.

CDR3 in DNA: TGTGCCAGCAGTTACTACGCCGGGACAGGGTTGTACAATGAGCAGTTCTTC. Translated, it gives CASSYYAGTGLYNEQFF. The chain uses TRBV6-5 and TRBJ2-1, with 9 bases identical to TRBD1. The V gene end was trimmed by 1 base and the J gene end by 4 bases; junction bases not matched to a gene: 8. CDR1 is MNHEY, CDR2 SVGAGI, per germline. The CDR3 covers 17 residues.

CDR3 DNA: TGTGCCAGCACCCCAGCGGGGCTAGCGGGAGGGAAAGGCGAGCAGTACTTC. This gives the protein CASTPAGLAGGKGEQYF. The chain couples TRBV7-9 to TRBJ2-7; TRBD2 aligns across 12 bases. The J segment lost 6 bases and the V segment lost 7 bases, leaving 16 bases of the junction unmatched. The germline V gene has CDR1 SEHNR and CDR2 FQNEAQ (reference sequence). There are 17 residues in the CDR3.

This clonotype was detected a few times. This rearrangement joins TRBV5-1 to TRBJ1-1, with 8 nucleotides matching TRBD1. Germline V gene data show CDR1 as SGHRS and CDR2 as YFSETQ. The CDR3 has 14 residues. J gave up 5 bases and V 2 bases, and 5 bases lay outside the gene matches. The CDR3: CASSFHRGTTEAFF. The CDR3 DNA reads as TGCGCCAGCAGCTTTCACAGGGGGACTACTGAAGCTTTCTTT.

CDR3 nucleotide sequence: TGTGCCACCAGTCACCTTACGGGAGGGGGGTACAATGAGCAGTTCTTC. Amino acid sequence: CATSHLTGGGYNEQFF. The V call is TRBV24-1, the J call TRBJ2-1; 8 bases line up with TRBD2. The CDR3 loop spans 16 amino acids. The V segment lost 6 bases and the J segment 4 bases; nucleotides outside the gene matches: 10. Germline CDR1 reads KGHDR; CDR2 reads SFDVKD.

V gene TRBV4-1 combines with J gene TRBJ2-4, with 8 nucleotides matching TRBD2. J gave up 8 bases and V 0 bases, and 6 bases lay outside the gene matches. This CDR3 region has 15 residues. Germline V gives CDR1 MGHRA, CDR2 YSYEKL. CDR3 sequence reads: CASSQEGGRPDIQYF. DNA of the CDR3: TGCGCCAGCAGCCAAGAAGGCGGGAGGCCGGACATTCAGTACTTC.

The J gene is TRBJ2-5, the V gene TRBV4-2, with TRBD2 matching over 8 bases. Germline CDR1 reads LGHNA; CDR2 reads YNFKEQ. The V gene end was trimmed by 4 bases and the J gene end by 5 bases; junction bases not matched to a gene: 15. The CDR3 is 17 residues long. CDR3 sequence (DNA): TGTGCCAGCAGCCCACAATCCGGGACTAGGAGGGGGGAGACCCAGTACTTC. This codes for CASSPQSGTRRGETQYF.

This clonotype was detected only a few times. The genes are TRBV20-1 and TRBJ2-2, with 10 bases fitting TRBD2. The CDR3 is 15 residues long. The germline V gene encodes CDR1 DFQATT and CDR2 SNEGSKA (reference sequence). Unmatched junction bases numbered 2, after V lost 3 bases and J lost 1 base. CDR3 sequence: CSARGTSVNTGELFF. Here the CDR3 DNA reads TGCAGTGCTAGGGGGACTAGCGTGAACACCGGGGAGCTGTTTTTT.